One T cell receptor (beta chain) is described in this entry. Ten or more counts support this clonotype. The specificity of this receptor is unknown. Base qualities are missing; no much larger clone stands one base away. CDR1 MNHNS and CDR2 SASEGT were looked up in the germline V gene. V is pared back by 7 bases and J by 1 base, with 10 bases lying between the germline termini. Its CDR3 holds 13 amino acids, cysteine through phenylalanine. Only the CDR3 DNA is retained, 39 bases long and in frame from the first base. The time point label on this specimen signifies: patch test 1, 2 weeks after DPC sensitization. The treatment or condition label, as the study defines it: therapeutic diphenylcyclopropenone sensitization with weekly scalp DPC. At every patch-test visit, the blood draw took place before the patch test was put on. Eligible patients were aged 18 to 70, diagnosed with alopecia, deemed suitable for DPC therapy, and excluded if pregnant. Total RNA was isolated from unfractionated whole blood collected in Tempus Blood RNA tubes.

The data were obtained in a study of human T cells and chemical hapten exposure (dated by TCRdb to the early 2020s). About the full investigation: For sensitization, 2% DPC in acetone was applied to a roughly 2 cm by roughly 2 cm area of upper inner arm skin. Libraries were combined into a pool for sequencing, and differences in TCR yield between samples came mainly from small differences in library volumes within the pool. Blood for TCR sequencing was provided by twenty-nine alopecia patients at one to four time points (pre-sensitization, 2, 6 and 24 weeks). Patch testing on the upper back used Finn chambers containing 0.01% DPC, with scoring done after 6 days according to International Contact Dermatitis Research Group standards. Blood samples were taken from patients before sensitization (week 0) and then at 2, 6 and about 24 weeks after DPC sensitization. Alopecia areata with under or over 50% scalp involvement, alopecia totalis and alopecia universalis were represented in the patient cohort, which was mostly female. Patients additionally received weekly therapeutic DPC doses to the scalp throughout the roughly 25-week study period. The study tracked peripheral blood TCR repertoire changes in vivo during primary and secondary sensitization to the hapten diphenylcyclopropenone (DPC) in alopecia patients.

General conclusions and limits of the study: After repeated subsampling, the strength of the expansion versus patch-test correlation and the threshold at which it became significant changed. The number of PT1 expanded TCRs positively correlated with patch test score, significant at thresholds 8, 16 and 32 but not 4. Compared with pre-sensitization or healthy control sets, expanded TCRs formed significantly more large CDR3 similarity clusters, which is consistent with antigen-driven responses. No change with DPC sensitization was found in the number of TCRs above 1 in 1000 frequency, and no evidence of global repertoire structure alterations was found. Because every patient had alopecia, a presumed autoimmune disease, the patients' immune response might differ from that of healthy individuals.

Libraries were constructed by RACE. Reads for this sample came from a NextSeq 500. During library preparation, unique molecular identifiers were attached to individual cDNA molecules so that TCRs could be counted quantitatively and reproducibly. For every blood RNA sample, sequencing covered both the TCR alpha and TCR beta chains. As for how the authors treated the data: A median of around 100,000 TCRs per sample was observed, with a range of 23,224 to 690,600. The Decombinator software suite was used to annotate the V, J and CDR3 of the TCR reads. To make PS versus PT1 abundance plots, every sample was subsampled to the same number of TCRs (28,000). Expanded TCRs were defined as absent before sensitization and observed at least eight times at the 2-week time point. In TCRdb, the public reads were trimmed at Q25 with fastp and aligned with MiXCR, with productive beta chains retained. For every CDR3 protein sequence, its rows merge into one entry that carries the most common genes and DNA. TCRdb, rather than the study authors, made the V and J calls. Within this sample are a few hundred thousand distinct CDR3 sequences, with roughly 4.8% of them counted one time only. The ten largest clones add up to under 3% of the sample.

The receptor's source is a woman in her forties or fifties with alopecia areata. Some clones in this sample may be carry-over from other donors' samples. This sample comprised whole blood, obtained in connection with sensitization to the hapten diphenylcyclopropenone (DPC). The chain is assembled from TRBV6-1 and TRBJ1-1; the D gene remains uncertain. The sequence in DNA is TGTGCCAGCAAGGTGTCCACGAACACTGAAGCTTTCTTT. Its protein reads: CASKVSTNTEAFF.